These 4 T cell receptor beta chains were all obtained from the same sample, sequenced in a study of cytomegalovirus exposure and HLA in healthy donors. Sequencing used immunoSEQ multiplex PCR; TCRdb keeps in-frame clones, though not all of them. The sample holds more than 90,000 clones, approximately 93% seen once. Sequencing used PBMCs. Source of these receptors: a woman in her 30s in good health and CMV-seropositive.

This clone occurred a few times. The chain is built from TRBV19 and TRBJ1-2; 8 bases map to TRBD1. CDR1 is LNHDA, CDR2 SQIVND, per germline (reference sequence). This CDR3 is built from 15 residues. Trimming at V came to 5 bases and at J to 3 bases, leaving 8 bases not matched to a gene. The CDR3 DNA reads TGTGCCAGTAGTCCGCGGACAGGGTTAGACTATGGCTACACCTTC. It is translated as CASSPRTGLDYGYTF.

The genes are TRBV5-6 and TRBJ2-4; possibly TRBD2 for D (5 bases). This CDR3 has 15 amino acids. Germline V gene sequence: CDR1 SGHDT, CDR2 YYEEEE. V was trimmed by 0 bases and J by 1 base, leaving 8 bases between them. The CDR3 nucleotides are TGTGCCAGCAGCTTGGGCGGGTGGGCCAAAAACATTCAGTACTTC. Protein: CASSLGGWAKNIQYF. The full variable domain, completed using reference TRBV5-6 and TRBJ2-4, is DAGVTQSPTHLIKTRGQQVTLRCSPKSGHDTVSWYQQALGQGPQFIFQYYEEEERQRGNFPDRFSGHQFPNYSSELNVNALLLGDSALYLCASSLGGWAKNIQYFGAGTRLSVL.

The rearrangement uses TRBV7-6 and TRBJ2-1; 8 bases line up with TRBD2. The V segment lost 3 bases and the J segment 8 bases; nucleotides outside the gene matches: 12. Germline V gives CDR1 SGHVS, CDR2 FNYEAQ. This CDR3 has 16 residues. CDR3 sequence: CASSLWAGGIFDEQFF. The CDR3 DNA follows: TGTGCCAGCAGCTTGTGGGCGGGAGGAATTTTCGATGAGCAGTTCTTC.

The CDR3, as DNA: TGTGCCAGCAGCTCCCTGATCTCCCGGGAGCAGTACTTC. Residues: CASSSLISREQYF. The genes are TRBV7-3 and TRBJ2-7; D remains unclear. The germline V and J ends were trimmed by 4 bases and 7 bases, with 14 bases remaining between them. The CDR3 consists of 13 residues. Germline assignment: CDR1 SGHTA and CDR2 FQGTGA.